Below are 16 T cell receptor beta chains sequenced from a single sample in a study of molecular identifiers for immune sequencing clone quantification. TCRdb itself ran the PCR reads through MiXCR, one entry per CDR3 protein. The table has roughly 9,700 distinct CDR3 sequences, roughly a sixth seen once. Sequencing was performed on naive CD8+ T cells from blood, with Jurkat cell RNA spiked in. Subset in this sample: FACS-sorted CD8+CD4-CCR7+CD45RA+ naive T cells. These receptors were obtained from a human donor in good health. Some libraries in this study had Jurkat cell RNA spiked in.

This clonotype is deemed medium-sized. This chain uses TRBV6-6 with TRBJ2-7; 7 nucleotides agree with TRBD1. Germline values: CDR1 MNHNY, CDR2 SVGAGI (reference sequence). CDR3 length equals 15 residues. Trimming at V came to 2 bases and at J to 4 bases, leaving 8 bases not matched to a gene. CDR3 loop: CASSYPGQEPYEQYF. Written as DNA, the CDR3 is TGTGCCAGCAGTTACCCCGGACAGGAGCCATACGAGCAGTACTTC.

Regarding this clonotype: The junction differs from germline at one of its ends, possibly a read error. This chain joins TRBV7-9 and TRBJ1-5, with 11 bases fitting TRBD1. CDR3 size: 15 residues. Germline CDR1 SEHNR, CDR2 FQNEAQ (reference sequence). As DNA, the CDR3 is TGTGCCAGCGCCCGGACAGGGGGCGAGCATCAGCCCCAGCATTTC. Translation gives CASARTGGEHQPQHF.

Within the sample, this clonotype is medium-sized. This chain uses TRBV4-2 with TRBJ1-2; the D gene is possibly TRBD1 (5 bases). Trimming took 5 bases from V and 3 from J, leaving 16 bases between them. The germline V gene encodes CDR1 LGHNA and CDR2 YNFKEQ. The CDR3 loop spans 15 amino acids. CDR3 sequence (DNA): TGTGCCAGCAGCTCGCGCCCGACAGAATACTATGGCTACACCTTC. It is translated as CASSSRPTEYYGYTF.

This clonotype was found many times. The rearrangement joins TRBV4-1 to TRBJ1-4; D is undetermined. Trimming left V 0 bases short and J 6 bases short, with 17 bases between. CDR1 and CDR2 from the germline V gene are MGHRA and YSYEKL. The CDR3 extends over 17 amino acids. The CDR3 region is CASSQESFTAPDEKLFF. The CDR3 nucleotides are TGCGCCAGCAGCCAAGAAAGTTTTACGGCCCCAGATGAAAAACTGTTTTTT.

In its sample, this clonotype is medium-sized (0.01 to 0.1%). This chain uses TRBV6-5 with TRBJ2-3; a weak D match, TRBD2 (6 bases). V was clipped by 2 bases and J by 6 bases, with 15 bases between them. CDR3 length: 15 residues. The germline gives CDR1 MNHEY, CDR2 SVGAGI. The CDR3 protein is CASSYGAGIWDTQYF. The DNA of the CDR3 is TGTGCCAGCAGTTACGGGGCGGGAATTTGGGATACGCAGTATTTT.

This clonotype is classed as medium-sized. The chain joins TRBV27 to TRBJ2-7; D is unresolved. The CDR3 has 14 amino acids. With 2 bases removed from V and 1 base from J, the gap between germline ends came to 9 bases. CDR1 and CDR2 from the germline V gene are MNHEY and SMNVEV (reference sequence). Here the CDR3 DNA reads TGTGCCAGCAGTTTACTCGGCCGATCCTACGAGCAGTACTTC. This translates into CASSLLGRSYEQYF.

The sample holds many counts of this clonotype. The V call is TRBV12-3 or TRBV12-4, the J call TRBJ2-7; 7 bases line up with TRBD1. V trimming: 6 bases; J trimming: 5 bases; junction bases outside the gene matches: 7. The CDR3 sequence is 13 residues long. The CDR3 nucleotides are TGTGCCAGCAGCCAGGGGGTACGGAACGAGCAGTACTTC. Encoded protein: CASSQGVRNEQYF.

This clonotype is classed as medium-sized (0.01 to 0.1%). This sequence joins TRBV7-6 and TRBJ2-1, with D hard to call. The CDR3 has 13 amino acids. CDR1 SGHVS and CDR2 FNYEAQ come from the germline V gene. Trimming cost V 5 bases and J 9 bases, with 14 bases left between them. CDR3 nucleotide sequence: TGTGCCAGCAGCCAGTACCTATCCGGTGAGCAGTTCTTC. Its protein is CASSQYLSGEQFF.

By its share, this clonotype is medium-sized. The chain has TRBV6-6 and TRBJ1-1, with D unresolved. CDR3 length equals 13 residues. Germline V gene sequence: CDR1 MNHNY, CDR2 SVGAGI (reference sequence). V shed 6 bases and J shed 1 base, with 9 bases lying between them. CDR3 sequence (DNA): TGTGCCAGCAGACATGTACCGAACACTGAAGCTTTCTTT. Residues: CASRHVPNTEAFF.

This clonotype was seen ten or more times. The genes are TRBV24-1 and TRBJ1-2; 7 nucleotides agree with TRBD1. The trim removed 2 bases at V and 2 bases at J, leaving 1 base unmatched. The CDR3 has 14 amino acids. From germline, CDR1 is KGHDR and CDR2 SFDVKD. CDR3 DNA sequence: TGTGCCACCAGTGATTGGGACAGCAACTATGGCTACACCTTC. Translating it yields CATSDWDSNYGYTF.

This clonotype was counted many times. The chain combines TRBV7-6 with TRBJ2-5; 9 positions match TRBD2. V lost 3 bases to trimming and J lost 0 bases; unmatched junction nucleotides: 2. This CDR3 comprises 15 residues. From germline, CDR1 is SGHVS and CDR2 FNYEAQ. The CDR3, as DNA: TGTGCCAGCAGCTTTACTAGCGGGTACCAAGAGACCCAGTACTTC. Translating gives CASSFTSGYQETQYF.

This clonotype was recorded a few times. A much larger clone differs by one base, so this may be a read error. The chain carries TRBV30 and TRBJ2-7; no definite D call. This CDR3 contains 13 residues. Germline lookup yields CDR1 GTSNPN and CDR2 SVGIG (reference sequence). CDR3 sequence reads: CAWSLGISYKQYF. The CDR3 coding sequence is TGTGCCTGGAGTTTGGGTATTTCCTACAAGCAGTACTTC.

A word on this clonotype: A single base separates this from a much larger clone, so it may be a read error. The rearrangement uses TRBV4-2 and TRBJ2-2; D unclear. The V end lost 1 base, the J end lost 6 bases, and 15 bases lay between the germline ends. This CDR3 has 16 residues. CDR1 is LGHNA and CDR2 is YNFKEQ in the germline V gene. CDR3 region: CASSQVHHIGSGELFF. CDR3 coding DNA: TGTGCCAGCAGCCAAGTTCATCATATCGGCTCCGGGGAGCTGTTTTTT.

This clonotype is judged medium-sized. The chain joins TRBV4-2 to TRBJ2-7, with 9 bases that match TRBD2. CDR3 length: 17 residues. Germline CDR1 and CDR2: LGHNA and YNFKEQ. Trimming removed 0 bases from V and 5 bases from J; junction bases left unmatched: 11. CDR3 sequence (DNA): TGTGCCAGCAGCCAAGATAAAAGCGGGAGGCTCGGCAACGAGCAGTACTTC. Its translation is CASSQDKSGRLGNEQYF.

This clonotype was seen a few times. The chain carries TRBV4-1 and TRBJ2-1; 12 bases match TRBD2. V lost 1 base to trimming and J lost 12 bases; unmatched junction nucleotides: 7. The CDR3 has 15 residues. Germline CDR1 reads MGHRA; CDR2 reads YSYEKL. The CDR3 loop is CASSQGPGLAGAQFF. DNA of the CDR3: TGCGCCAGCAGCCAAGGCCCGGGACTAGCGGGTGCGCAGTTCTTC.

In this sample, this clonotype turned up many times. The chain joins TRBV29-1 to TRBJ1-5, with 10 bases aligning to TRBD1. The CDR3 runs 15 residues. The trim removed 2 bases at V and 11 bases at J, leaving 12 bases unmatched. Germline V gene data show CDR1 as SQVTM and CDR2 as ANQGSEA. CDR3 bases: TGCAGCGTTGAAATTTGGACAGGGGGTCGTTCAGCCCAGCATTTT. Translation gives CSVEIWTGGRSAQHF.